One and the same sample provided the 17 T cell receptor beta chains below, sequenced in a study of shared clonotypes between healthy human individuals. Clones were sequenced by immunoSEQ multiplex PCR, and TCRdb holds only the in-frame ones, with some missing. The table includes roughly 1,000,000 clones, about 84% detected once. Sequencing input: memory CD4+ T cells from PBMCs. Sample subset: CD45RA-negative fraction. Receptors were obtained from a man between 18 and 35 years old in good health. Some clones in this sample may be carry-over from other donors' samples.

Details on this clone: Other DNA variants within this sample encode the same CDR3. The J gene is TRBJ2-2, the V gene TRBV4-1; TRBD2 aligns across 10 bases. The ends lost 4 bases at V and 0 bases at J; junction bases unmatched: 2. The CDR3 length is 16 residues. Per germline, CDR1 MGHRA and CDR2 YSYEKL. CDR3 sequence (DNA): TGCGCCAGCAGCCGAGGACTAGCGGCGAACACCGGGGAGCTGTTTTTT. The encoded protein is CASSRGLAANTGELFF.

V is TRBV4-1 and J is TRBJ2-5; 8 bases agree with TRBD2. The CDR3 covers 15 residues. Germline V gene lookup returns CDR1 MGHRA and CDR2 YSYEKL. Trimming took 3 bases from V and 2 from J; bases not matched to a gene: 5. The CDR3 coding sequence is TGCGCCAGCAGCCACCCCGGCGGGGGGCAAGAGACCCAGTACTTC. Its protein is CASSHPGGGQETQYF.

The rearrangement joins TRBV10-2 to TRBJ2-7; D is unclear. Germline V gene lookup returns CDR1 WSHSY and CDR2 SAAADI. This CDR3 spans 12 amino acids. Trimming removed 0 bases at V and 5 bases at J, with 5 bases between. The CDR3 region has the DNA TGCGCCAGCAGTGAGTCAGTCCACGAGCAGTACTTC. Translating gives CASSESVHEQYF.

The chain uses TRBV7-2 and TRBJ2-7; the match to TRBD2 covers 7 bases. V was clipped by 4 bases and J by 4 bases; unmatched bases: 7. CDR1 and CDR2 (germline): SGHTA, FQGNSA. CDR3 length equals 14 residues. The CDR3 sequence is CASSSGGSRYEQYF. CDR3 coding DNA: TGTGCCAGCAGCTCGGGCGGGAGTCGGTACGAGCAGTACTTC.

This clone was detected a few times. The chain couples TRBV5-1 to TRBJ1-4; D ambiguous. V was cut by 1 base and J by 7 bases, with 11 bases left in between. This CDR3 contains 14 residues. In germline, CDR1 is SGHRS, CDR2 YFSETQ. The chain's CDR3 is CASSLFGDFEKLFF. The CDR3 region has the DNA TGCGCCAGCAGCTTGTTCGGTGACTTTGAAAAACTGTTTTTT. The whole variable domain, remainder taken from reference TRBV5-1 and TRBJ1-4, is KAGVTQTPRYLIKTRGQQVTLSCSPISGHRSVSWYQQTPGQGLQFLFEYFSETQRNKGNFPGRFSGRQFSNSRSEMNVSTLELGDSALYLCASSLFGDFEKLFFGSGTQLSVL.

This clone showed up just once. The chain's CDR3 is CASSDDWGGDQPQHF. In nucleotides, the CDR3 is TGTGCCAGCAGTGATGACTGGGGCGGTGATCAGCCCCAGCATTTT. The chain couples TRBV2 to TRBJ1-5; D is perhaps TRBD1 (5 bases). V shed 3 bases and J shed 5 bases, with 14 bases lying between them. CDR3 length: 15 residues. The V gene's germline CDR1 is SNHLY and CDR2 FYNNEI.

This sequence joins TRBV28 and TRBJ1-2; 7 bases are a match to TRBD1. Germline values: CDR1 MDHEN, CDR2 SYDVKM. V lost 5 bases and J lost 2; bases outside the gene matches: 2. The CDR3 consists of 13 residues. The CDR3 reads CASSEQGNYGYTF. The CDR3 nucleotides are TGTGCCAGCAGTGAACAGGGGAACTATGGCTACACCTTC.

This clone occurred a few times. The rearrangement uses TRBV10-3 and TRBJ2-7; D remains ambiguous. The CDR3 has 17 residues. The V end lost 0 bases, the J end lost 2 bases, and 17 bases lay between the germline ends. Germline CDR1 reads ENHRY; CDR2 reads SYGVKD. Here the CDR3 reads CAISESMVSNDAYEQYF. DNA for the CDR3: TGTGCCATCAGTGAGTCGATGGTCTCCAACGACGCCTACGAGCAGTACTTC.

With respect to this clone: Additional DNA sequences in this sample encode the identical CDR3. The chain recombines TRBV18 with TRBJ1-2; TRBD1 matches 9 bases. CDR1 is KGHSH, CDR2 LQKENI, per germline. V shed 6 bases and J 2 bases; nucleotides not matched to a gene: 4. The CDR3 runs 14 residues. The CDR3 DNA is TGTGCCAGCTCGCCGGGACAGGGAAACTATGGCTACACCTTC. This encodes CASSPGQGNYGYTF.

This chain uses TRBV10-3 with TRBJ2-2; D may match TRBD1 or TRBD2 (5 bases each). Germline loops: CDR1 ENHRY, CDR2 SYGVKD. V gave up 8 bases and J gave up 4 bases, with 11 bases separating them. This CDR3 is built from 13 residues. The CDR3 nucleotides are TGTGCCATCGAGGGGTCGGGCACCGGGGAGCTGTTTTTT. The encoded protein is CAIEGSGTGELFF.

This clone was counted once. The chain uses TRBV28 and TRBJ1-1, with unresolved D. The CDR3 runs 13 residues. V lost 8 bases and J 5 bases, leaving 15 bases between the germline ends. Germline-derived CDR1 and CDR2 are MDHEN and SYDVKM. CDR3 in amino acids: CASVSQLGTEAFF. Written as DNA, the CDR3 is TGTGCCAGCGTTTCTCAACTGGGTACTGAAGCTTTCTTT.

CDR3 protein: CASGREGRNEQFF. The CDR3, as DNA: TGTGCCAGCGGGCGGGAGGGCCGAAATGAGCAGTTCTTC. The chain employs TRBV6-1 and TRBJ2-1; 9 bases align to TRBD2. Germline V gene lookup returns CDR1 MNHNS and CDR2 SASEGT. After removal of 8 bases from V and 7 bases from J, the junction contained 6 bases not matched to a gene. The CDR3 has 13 residues.

The chain couples TRBV5-4 to TRBJ2-2, with 7 bases that match TRBD2. V lost 2 bases to trimming and J lost 2 bases; unmatched junction nucleotides: 0. Germline lookup yields CDR1 SGHNT and CDR2 YYREEE (reference sequence). The CDR3 has 14 amino acids. CDR3: CASSLAGNTGELFF. For the CDR3, the DNA is TGTGCCAGCAGCTTAGCGGGAAACACCGGGGAGCTGTTTTTT. The variable domain in full, completed from reference TRBV5-4 and TRBJ2-2, reads ETGVTQSPTHLIKTRGQQVTLRCSSQSGHNTVSWYQQALGQGPQFIFQYYREEENGRGNFPPRFSGLQFPNYSSELNVNALELDDSALYLCASSLAGNTGELFFGEGSRLTVL.

V is TRBV9 and J is TRBJ2-1; 7 nucleotides agree with TRBD1. V lost 1 base to trimming and J lost 16 bases; unmatched junction nucleotides: 8. CDR1 and CDR2 (germline): SGDLS, YYNGEE. The CDR3 loop spans 12 amino acids. CDR3 in amino acids: CASSVLEPGGFF. CDR3 sequence (DNA): TGTGCCAGCAGCGTATTAGAACCAGGGGGATTCTTC. The full variable domain, in which reference TRBV9 and TRBJ2-1 provide the parts outside the CDR3, is DSGVTQTPKHLITATGQRVTLRCSPRSGDLSVYWYQQSLDQGLQFLIQYYNGEERAKGNILERFSAQQFPDLHSELNLSSLELGDSALYFCASSVLEPGGFFGPGTRLTVL.

This clone was seen more than once but under ten times. The rearrangement uses TRBV19 and TRBJ1-1; tentatively, D is TRBD1 (6 bases). Germline CDR1 and CDR2: LNHDA and SQIVND (reference sequence). This CDR3 spans 15 amino acids. Trimming took off 8 bases at V and 1 base at J, with 17 bases between the two ends. CDR3 in amino acids: CASSPWGTSNTEAFF. The CDR3 DNA is TGTGCCAGTTCCCCTTGGGGGACATCGAACACTGAAGCTTTCTTT.

The genes are TRBV21-1 and TRBJ2-1; the table names TRBD1, a call not compared with the DNA. TRBV21-1 is a listed pseudogene. This CDR3 is built from 13 residues. The CDR3 region has the DNA TGTGCCAGCAGCGACCGACAGTCTAATGAGCAGTTCTTC. It is translated as CASSDRQSNEQFF.

The chain carries TRBV9 and TRBJ1-3; the match to TRBD1 covers 7 bases. The germline V gene has CDR1 SGDLS and CDR2 YYNGEE. V was pared by 0 bases and J by 1 base, with 1 base of the junction left unmatched. The CDR3 spans 15 residues. This CDR3 reads CASSVDRGSGNTIYF. For the CDR3, the DNA is TGTGCCAGCAGCGTAGACAGGGGATCTGGAAACACCATATATTTT.